The following is a T cell receptor beta chain sequence with its context. Its antigen is unidentified. This specimen comes from a study of cytotoxic CD8 clonotypes in ibrutinib-treated CLL. Measured with immunoSEQ multiplex PCR; TCRdb has only the in-frame clones, and not every one. The sample lists roughly 250,000 clones, 70% occurring once. The study's findings and limits: Collection times varied between progressing and sustained-remission patients.

Roughly 2 micrograms of genomic DNA from cryopreserved PBMCs went into TCR beta libraries. Germline V gene sequence: CDR1 SQVTM, CDR2 ANQGSEA. V was trimmed by 7 bases and J by 4 bases, leaving 10 bases between them. CDR3 length equals 11 residues. This rearrangement joins TRBV29-1 to TRBJ1-1; no reliable D call. Here the sequenced sample was PBMCs, taken after 24 months of ibrutinib treatment. The sequence was obtained from a human donor with chronic lymphocytic leukemia. The CDR3: CSAYLSTEAFF. The CDR3, as DNA: TGCAGCGCCTACCTAAGCACTGAAGCTTTCTTT.